A single sample gave rise to the 29 T cell receptor beta chains below, sequenced in a study of vaccination and CD4 T cells after COVID-19. Time point noted: late sampling 161 to 241 days after vaccination in three convalescent patients. Treatment specified: approximately nine-day PBMC culture with coronavirus spike peptide pools or control peptides (ViraFEST assay). No antigen has been identified for these receptors. With the Oncomine TCR Beta short-read assay, DNA from cultured CD4+ T cells was sequenced. TCRdb re-derived calls from the PCR reads in MiXCR, one entry per CDR3 protein. The table has 20,000 to 30,000 distinct CDR3 sequences, 41% seen once; the top ten hold roughly 4.9%. This specimen consisted of CD4+ T cells from blood, cultured in vitro, obtained about 7 months after SARS-CoV-2 vaccination. Receptor source: a human donor who had recovered from COVID-19.

This chain joins TRBV27 and TRBJ2-5; the match to TRBD2 covers 12 bases. Trimming took 10 bases from V and 9 from J; bases not matched to a gene: 12. The CDR3 length is 14 residues. Germline CDR1 MNHEY, CDR2 SMNVEV (reference sequence). The CDR3 sequence: CATRPTSGSAPQYF. The CDR3 nucleotides are TGTGCCACCCGACCGACTAGCGGGAGCGCGCCCCAGTACTTC.

The rearrangement joins TRBV2 to TRBJ1-5; perhaps TRBD1 as D (6 bases). The V and J ends lost 5 bases and 8 bases respectively, with 13 bases between them. The CDR3 is 13 amino acids. Germline values: CDR1 SNHLY, CDR2 FYNNEI. The DNA for the CDR3 is TGTGCCAGCAGTAACGGACAGTCAGAGCCCCAGCATTTT. Amino acid sequence: CASSNGQSEPQHF.

The chain combines TRBV11-3 with TRBJ2-5; D remains unclear. The CDR3 covers 18 residues. With 5 bases removed from V and 2 bases from J, the gap between germline ends came to 24 bases. Germline V gene data show CDR1 as SGHNT and CDR2 as YENEEA. The CDR3 DNA is TGTGCCAGCAGCCTCCAAGGACCCCGGGCTGGTTGGCAAGAGACCCAGTACTTC. This codes for CASSLQGPRAGWQETQYF.

The chain uses TRBV7-6 and TRBJ1-5, with D unresolved. V lost 1 base and J 4 bases, leaving 5 bases between the germline ends. This CDR3 spans 13 amino acids. Per the germline V gene, CDR1 is SGHVS and CDR2 is FNYEAQ. The CDR3 sequence is CASSLDLNQPQHF. CDR3 bases: TGTGCCAGCAGCTTAGATCTGAATCAGCCCCAGCATTTT.

This rearrangement joins TRBV7-6 to TRBJ2-1; possibly TRBD1 for D (5 bases). With 4 bases removed from V and 3 bases from J, the gap between germline ends came to 13 bases. There are 15 residues in the CDR3. CDR1 is SGHVS and CDR2 is FNYEAQ in the germline V gene. The CDR3 DNA sequence: TGTGCCAGCAGCTCGAGTGGGGCCGGCTACAATGAGCAGTTCTTC. Translating it yields CASSSSGAGYNEQFF.

This chain uses TRBV6-1 with TRBJ1-2, with a possible D match to TRBD1 (6 bases). Deletions cut 9 bases from V and 1 base from J, with 24 bases between. Germline V gives CDR1 MNHNS, CDR2 SASEGT. This CDR3 is built from 17 residues. CDR3 loop: CASQSYTGNGFNYGYTF. In nucleotides, the CDR3 is TGTGCCAGTCAATCTTATACAGGGAACGGCTTTAACTATGGCTACACCTTC.

The chain uses TRBV7-3 and TRBJ2-2; 9 bases align to TRBD2. The CDR3 has 14 amino acids. Germline values: CDR1 SGHTA, CDR2 FQGTGA. V shed 5 bases and J 3 bases; nucleotides not matched to a gene: 1. The CDR3 DNA is TGTGCCAGCAGCCTAGCGGGGTACACCGGGGAGCTGTTTTTT. Residues: CASSLAGYTGELFF.

The chain has TRBV7-9 and TRBJ2-3; D is undetermined. Germline assignment: CDR1 SEHNR and CDR2 FQNEAQ (reference sequence). The V gene lost 7 bases and the J gene lost 0 bases, with 11 bases spanning the gap. This CDR3 is 14 amino acids long. CDR3 nucleotides: TGTGCCAGCATGGCCTTCGGGAGCACAGATACGCAGTATTTT. Translated, it gives CASMAFGSTDTQYF.

The DNA for the CDR3 is TGTGCCAGCAGTTCTAGCGGGAGAACCTTTGAGCAGTTCTTC. It encodes CASSSSGRTFEQFF. The rearrangement links TRBV27 to TRBJ2-1; 10 bases are shared with TRBD2. Looked up from germline, CDR1 is MNHEY and CDR2 is SMNVEV (reference sequence). The CDR3 runs 14 residues. J was trimmed by 9 bases and V by 4 bases; bases with no gene match: 6.

The chain links TRBV20-1 to TRBJ2-3, with D maybe TRBD2 (5 bases). The CDR3 contains 14 residues. The germline V gene has CDR1 DFQATT and CDR2 SNEGSKA (reference sequence). V was trimmed by 8 bases and J by 3 bases, leaving 18 bases between them. CDR3 DNA sequence: TGCAGTACTCTAGGCCAGCCGGGAACAGATACGCAGTATTTT. It codes for CSTLGQPGTDTQYF.

This clonotype turned up a few times. This chain links TRBV20-1 with TRBJ1-5; maybe TRBD1 (5 bases). The CDR3 loop spans 13 amino acids. Per germline, CDR1 DFQATT and CDR2 SNEGSKA (reference sequence). The V end lost 7 bases, the J end lost 1 base, and 11 bases lay between the germline ends. The CDR3 bases are TGCAGTGTCAAGGGACGGAGCAATCAGCCCCAGCATTTT. Its translation is CSVKGRSNQPQHF.

The chain carries TRBV11-3 and TRBJ2-5, with D perhaps TRBD2 (5 bases). V was pared by 3 bases and J by 2 bases, with 10 bases between. The germline CDR1 and CDR2 sequences are SGHNT and YENEEA. This CDR3 is built from 14 residues. The CDR3 region has the DNA TGTGCCAGCAGCTTTAGCGCCGTACAAGAGACCCAGTACTTC. As protein: CASSFSAVQETQYF.

The chain combines TRBV23-1 with TRBJ2-1; no reliable D call. TRBV23-1 is treated as an ORF (open reading frame) with a function not yet certain. The ends were cut back, 3 bases at V and 0 bases at J, with 24 bases in the middle. The CDR3 length is 20 residues. CDR3 nucleotides: TGCGCCAGCAGTCATCCCCTCCGCGTTCAGTCTGTGAGCTCCTACAATGAGCAGTTCTTC. This translates into CASSHPLRVQSVSSYNEQFF.

This clonotype was counted a few times. A junction boundary mismatches the germline segment, possibly from a read error. This sequence joins TRBV20-1 and TRBJ2-1, with D uncertain. The CDR3 runs to 11 residues. Germline lookup yields CDR1 DFQATT and CDR2 SNEGSKA (reference sequence). The CDR3 loop reads CSARDRWGGAF. As DNA, the CDR3 is TGCAGTGCTAGAGATCGGTGGGGTGGAGCCTTC.

The chain couples TRBV29-1 to TRBJ2-1; maybe TRBD2 (5 bases). The CDR3 is 15 residues long. Germline V gives CDR1 SQVTM, CDR2 ANQGSEA. Between the trimmed V and J ends, which lost 0 bases and 5 bases, there was a span of 14 bases. CDR3 protein: CSVEDFRDSNNEQFF. The CDR3 coding sequence is TGCAGCGTTGAAGATTTTCGGGATTCGAACAATGAGCAGTTCTTC.

This clonotype occurred a few times. This rearrangement joins TRBV20-1 to TRBJ2-7; D remains ambiguous. V was cut by 0 bases and J by 9 bases, with 9 bases left in between. The CDR3 has 11 residues. Germline CDR1 is DFQATT and CDR2 is SNEGSKA (reference sequence). The CDR3 sequence: CSARDRNMQYF. In nucleotides, the CDR3 is TGCAGTGCTAGAGACAGGAACATGCAGTACTTC.

The V and J genes are TRBV19 and TRBJ2-7; TRBD2 matches at 10 bases. The CDR3 length is 15 residues. Germline V gene sequence: CDR1 LNHDA, CDR2 SQIVND (reference sequence). Trimming at V came to 5 bases and at J to 1 base, leaving 5 bases not matched to a gene. The CDR3 reads CASSPRTSGSYEQYF. CDR3 bases: TGTGCCAGTAGTCCGCGGACTAGCGGTTCCTACGAGCAGTACTTC. Combining the CDR3 with reference TRBV19 and TRBJ2-7 gives the whole variable domain DGGITQSPKYLFRKEGQNVTLSCEQNLNHDAMYWYRQDPGQGLRLIYYSQIVNDFQKGDIAEGYSVSREKKESFPLTVTSAQKNPTAFYLCASSPRTSGSYEQYFGPGTRLTVT.

The chain uses TRBV5-4 and TRBJ2-5; D is possibly TRBD2 (6 bases). Germline values: CDR1 SGHNT, CDR2 YYREEE (reference sequence). The CDR3 has 14 amino acids. The germline V and J ends were trimmed by 4 bases and 5 bases, with 15 bases remaining between them. The CDR3: CASSHVSGRETQYF. In nucleotides, the CDR3 is TGTGCCAGCAGCCATGTGTCAGGGAGGGAGACCCAGTACTTC. Based on the CDR3 plus reference TRBV5-4 and TRBJ2-5, the full variable domain is ETGVTQSPTHLIKTRGQQVTLRCSSQSGHNTVSWYQQALGQGPQFIFQYYREEENGRGNFPPRFSGLQFPNYSSELNVNALELDDSALYLCASSHVSGRETQYFGPGTRLLVL.

The chain is built from TRBV5-4 and TRBJ1-1, with D possibly matching TRBD1 (5 bases). This CDR3 contains 15 residues. Per germline, CDR1 SGHNT and CDR2 YYREEE (reference sequence). Trimming stripped 4 bases from V and 1 base from J, with 14 bases between. The CDR3 protein is CASSLRRDGNTEAFF. CDR3 coding DNA: TGTGCCAGCAGCCTTAGGCGGGACGGGAACACTGAAGCTTTCTTT.

This clonotype was seen more than once but under ten times. The V call is TRBV28, the J call TRBJ2-3; no clear D gene. V shed 5 bases and J shed 6 bases, with 3 bases lying between them. The germline V gene encodes CDR1 MDHEN and CDR2 SYDVKM. This CDR3 has 10 amino acids. The CDR3 sequence: CASSTDTQYF. The CDR3 nucleotides are TGTGCCAGCAGTACGGATACGCAGTATTTT.

The chain recombines TRBV19 with TRBJ1-2; no clear D gene. The CDR3 totals 13 residues. V lost 7 bases to trimming and J lost 7 bases, with 16 bases between them. In germline, CDR1 is LNHDA, CDR2 SQIVND (reference sequence). The CDR3 sequence is CASTPSRNRGYTF. In nucleotides, the CDR3 is TGTGCCAGTACCCCCTCCCGGAACCGTGGCTACACCTTC.

The rearrangement joins TRBV6-1 to TRBJ2-1; 7 bases line up with TRBD2. In germline, CDR1 is MNHNS, CDR2 SASEGT. The CDR3 is made up of 16 amino acids. J was trimmed by 0 bases and V by 6 bases; bases with no gene match: 8. The CDR3 DNA reads as TGTGCCAGCAGCGGGAGGCGGAGCTACTCCTACAATGAGCAGTTCTTC. Translated, it gives CASSGRRSYSYNEQFF.

This clonotype was seen only once. CDR3 in DNA: TGTGCCAGCAGCTTAACGGGAGGGCCCCACAATGAGCAGTTCTTC. As protein: CASSLTGGPHNEQFF. This chain joins TRBV7-8 and TRBJ2-1; 8 positions match TRBD2. This CDR3 is built from 15 residues. V shed 2 bases, J shed 5 bases, and the junction held 5 bases outside the gene matches. Per the germline V gene, CDR1 is SGHVS and CDR2 is FQNEAQ.

In its sample, this clonotype was seen a few times. The rearrangement joins TRBV20-1 to TRBJ1-1; no firm D call. The CDR3 runs to 13 residues. V lost 1 base and J lost 1, with 7 bases in between. Germline V gene sequence: CDR1 DFQATT, CDR2 SNEGSKA (reference sequence). The CDR3 protein is CSARGQPNTEAFF. Here the CDR3 DNA reads TGCAGTGCTAGAGGGCAGCCGAACACTGAAGCTTTCTTT.

The chain has TRBV10-1 and TRBJ2-7; perhaps D is TRBD1 or TRBD2 (5 bases each). Deletions cut 10 bases from V and 3 bases from J, with 16 bases between. The CDR3 covers 13 residues. Germline CDR1 WNHNN, CDR2 SYGVQD (reference sequence). The CDR3: CAIVGTQLYEQYF. The CDR3 DNA reads as TGCGCCATCGTCGGGACGCAGCTCTACGAGCAGTACTTC.

This clonotype was recorded once. The chain carries TRBV6-1 and TRBJ2-1, with a tentative D call TRBD1 (7 bases). This CDR3 is 15 amino acids long. Trimming pared 6 bases from V and 6 bases from J, leaving 18 bases between. Per the germline V gene, CDR1 is MNHNS and CDR2 is SASEGT. The CDR3 DNA is TGTGCCAGCAGCCGCAGGGGGGTCCTTGTCAATGAGCAGTTCTTC. Amino acid sequence: CASSRRGVLVNEQFF.

This clonotype has just a few counts. The rearrangement links TRBV7-2 to TRBJ1-5; no reliable D call. The CDR3 extends over 15 amino acids. Germline V gives CDR1 SGHTA, CDR2 FQGNSA. V shed 5 bases and J shed 7 bases, with 18 bases lying between them. The DNA for the CDR3 is TGTGCCAGCAGCCGAACGGCGACCTCCAACCAGCCCCAGCATTTT. Residues: CASSRTATSNQPQHF.

V gene TRBV28 combines with J gene TRBJ2-7, with TRBD2 matching over 9 bases. Trimming took 5 bases from V and 2 from J; bases not matched to a gene: 10. The CDR3 contains 16 residues. Germline CDR1 MDHEN, CDR2 SYDVKM. In nucleotides, the CDR3 is TGTGCCAGCAGTGTGCGCTCTAGCGGGGCCCCCTACGAGCAGTACTTC. Translating it yields CASSVRSSGAPYEQYF.

The sample holds a few counts of this clonotype. The chain has TRBV18 and TRBJ1-5; D is ambiguous. CDR3 length: 14 amino acids. CDR1 is KGHSH and CDR2 is LQKENI in the germline V gene. Deletions cut 3 bases from V and 0 bases from J, with 6 bases between. DNA of the CDR3: TGTGCCAGCTCACCCACCGTTAGCAATCAGCCCCAGCATTTT. Translating it yields CASSPTVSNQPQHF.